A single sample gave rise to the 9 T cell receptor beta chains below, sequenced in a study of T cell responses to AZD1222 COVID-19 vaccine. Profiling relied on immunoSEQ multiplex PCR, and the TCRdb table lists in-frame clones only, not all of them. In the table there are some 86,000 clones, roughly nine tenths of which are singletons. The sequences come from peripheral blood, collected 28 days after the second AZD1222 dose. These receptors were collected from an adult who received the AZD1222 COVID-19 vaccine.

V is TRBV2 and J is TRBJ2-7; 7 nucleotides match TRBD1. CDR1 and CDR2 (germline): SNHLY, FYNNEI. The CDR3 runs 14 residues. Unmatched junction bases numbered 6, after V lost 7 bases and J lost 0 bases. The CDR3 sequence: CASKGQASSYEQYF. CDR3 nucleotides: TGTGCCAGCAAAGGACAGGCGAGCTCCTACGAGCAGTACTTC.

The V call is TRBV7-3, the J call TRBJ2-5; perhaps TRBD2 as D (7 bases). Germline-derived CDR1 and CDR2 are SGHTA and FQGTGA. This CDR3 has 15 residues. V lost 2 bases and J 5 bases, leaving 15 bases between the germline ends. CDR3 in DNA: TGTGCCAGCAGCTTAGTAGGGGGGGCGCAGGAGACCCAGTACTTC. Protein product: CASSLVGGAQETQYF.

The chain carries TRBV15 and TRBJ1-4; no firm D call. Germline loops: CDR1 LNHNV, CDR2 YYDKDF (reference sequence). The V end was cut by 0 bases, the J end by 0 bases, with 5 bases between. The CDR3 runs 15 residues. The CDR3: CATSRDFATNEKLFF. The CDR3 DNA reads as TGTGCCACCAGCAGAGATTTCGCAACTAATGAAAAACTGTTTTTT.

Worth noting for this clone: The same CDR3 can be traced to other DNA sequences in this sample. The CDR3 nucleotides are TGTGCCAGCAGTGACTCGAGCGGGGGGGCAGATACGCAGTATTTT. Its protein is CASSDSSGGADTQYF. The chain employs TRBV6-4 and TRBJ2-3; 10 bases are a match to TRBD2. The CDR3 runs 15 residues. V lost 0 bases and J lost 4; bases outside the gene matches: 1. Germline CDR1 MRHNA, CDR2 SNTAGT.

The chain is built from TRBV5-1 and TRBJ1-2, with TRBD1 matching 8 bases. Germline loops: CDR1 SGHRS, CDR2 YFSETQ. V lost 0 bases and J lost 8; bases outside the gene matches: 12. This CDR3 is built from 16 residues. The CDR3 sequence: CASSLDLQGVPGGYTF. CDR3 nucleotides: TGCGCCAGCAGCTTGGACCTACAGGGGGTGCCTGGAGGCTACACCTTC.

V is TRBV6-1 and J is TRBJ1-6; a possible D gene is TRBD1 (5 bases). CDR1 and CDR2 from the germline V gene are MNHNS and SASEGT. Trimming took off 1 base at V and 10 bases at J, with 17 bases between the two ends. This CDR3 region has 16 residues. CDR3 protein: CASSEGGFSFYSPLHF. The CDR3, as DNA: TGTGCCAGCAGTGAAGGGGGGTTCTCCTTTTACTCACCCCTCCACTTT.

This chain connects TRBV18 to TRBJ1-2; perhaps TRBD1 as D (5 bases). Trimming left V 3 bases short and J 4 bases short, with 24 bases between. Germline loops: CDR1 KGHSH, CDR2 LQKENI. The CDR3 loop spans 18 amino acids. The chain's CDR3 is CASSPEGMAPGRTYGYTF. The CDR3 DNA follows: TGTGCCAGCTCACCGGAAGGAATGGCGCCGGGACGAACCTATGGCTACACCTTC.

CDR3 loop: CASSLWGNHGYTF. In DNA, the CDR3 is TGTGCCAGCAGTTTGTGGGGGAACCATGGCTACACCTTC. This chain connects TRBV27 to TRBJ1-2, with D possibly TRBD1 on 5 matching bases. The CDR3 has 13 residues. Looked up from germline, CDR1 is MNHEY and CDR2 is SMNVEV (reference sequence). V lost 3 bases and J lost 6, with 11 bases in between.

This chain joins TRBV11-3 and TRBJ2-3; TRBD1 agrees at 7 bases. Trimming cost V 5 bases and J 1 base; bases outside gene matches: 6. Germline V gene data show CDR1 as SGHNT and CDR2 as YENEEA. The CDR3 length is 15 residues. CDR3 in DNA: TGTGCCAGCAGCGTACAGGGGAAGGGCACAGATACGCAGTATTTT. Translated, it gives CASSVQGKGTDTQYF.